This is a list of T cell receptor beta chains from one sample in a study of blood T cell repertoires in COVID-19. The repertoire was sequenced with immunoSEQ multiplex PCR; TCRdb's copy has only in-frame clones and lacks some. The sample has 250,000 to 300,000 clones, roughly 90% seen once. Sequencing was done on a sample of peripheral blood. The source of these receptors is a woman aged 70-85 years with COVID-19, enrolled during active disease. CDR3s include the opening cysteine and the closing phenylalanine or tryptophan. Fields, in order: CDR3 length, clone size, V gene, J gene, D gene, CDR3 protein, CDR3 DNA. The D gene is left open where the match is weak. Expanded clones get a size class; other rows say once, few or many, or leave the size out.

length: 17
size: NA
V: TRBV4-3
J: TRBJ1-2
D: TRBD1
CDR3: CASSQDQTGRQVDGYTF
DNA: TGCGCCAGCAGCCAAGATCAGACAGGGAGACAAGTAGATGGCTACACCTTC

length: 17
size: NA
V: TRBV9
J: TRBJ2-3
D: TRBD2
CDR3: CASSPRGSSGVTDTQYF
DNA: TGTGCCAGCAGCCCCCGGGGCAGTAGCGGGGTCACAGATACGCAGTATTTT

length: 16
size: NA
V: TRBV18
J: TRBJ2-7
D: TRBD2
CDR3: CASSPGASGGSYEQYF
DNA: TGTGCCAGCTCACCGGGGGCTAGCGGGGGATCCTACGAGCAGTACTTC

length: 14
size: NA
V: TRBV5-1
J: TRBJ1-1
D: NA
CDR3: CASSSGTLNTEAFF
DNA: TGCGCCAGCAGCTCTGGGACACTGAACACTGAAGCTTTCTTT

length: 13
size: NA
V: TRBV7-8
J: TRBJ1-1
D: NA
CDR3: CASSSTRQTEAFF
DNA: TGTGCCAGCAGCTCTACCCGGCAGACAGAAGCTTTCTTT

length: 14
size: NA
V: TRBV6-5
J: TRBJ1-6
D: TRBD1
CDR3: CASSPGQGGSPLHF
DNA: TGTGCCAGCAGTCCTGGGCAGGGGGGTTCACCCCTCCACTTT

length: 15
size: few
V: TRBV7-8
J: TRBJ1-3
D: NA
CDR3: CASSPPAGSGNTIYF
DNA: TGTGCCAGCAGCCCCCCGGCGGGATCCGGAAACACCATATATTTT

length: 16
size: many
V: TRBV15
J: TRBJ2-1
D: TRBD1
CDR3: CATSRVWGTGGDEQFF
DNA: TGTGCCACCAGCAGAGTTTGGGGGACAGGAGGGGATGAGCAGTTCTTC

length: 16
size: NA
V: TRBV5-6
J: TRBJ2-2
D: TRBD2
CDR3: CASSLWGLANTGELFF
DNA: TGTGCCAGCAGCCTGTGGGGACTAGCCAACACCGGGGAGCTGTTTTTT

length: 12
size: NA
V: TRBV4-2
J: TRBJ2-1
D: NA
CDR3: CASSPAGNEQFF
DNA: TGTGCCAGCAGCCCCGCCGGGAACGAGCAGTTCTTC

length: 14
size: NA
V: TRBV28
J: TRBJ1-1
D: NA
CDR3: CASSLWDRNTEAFF
DNA: TGTGCCAGCAGTTTATGGGACAGGAACACTGAAGCTTTCTTT

length: 13
size: NA
V: TRBV7-9
J: TRBJ1-2
D: NA
CDR3: CASSLRGNYGYTF
DNA: TGTGCCAGCAGCTTAAGGGGGAACTATGGCTACACCTTC

length: 14
size: NA
V: TRBV6-5
J: TRBJ1-3
D: NA
CDR3: CASMRAGSGNTIYF
DNA: TGTGCCAGCATGAGGGCAGGCTCTGGAAACACCATATATTTT

length: 14
size: once
V: TRBV19
J: TRBJ1-1
D: TRBD1
CDR3: CASRHRGQGTEAFF
DNA: TGTGCCAGTAGGCACAGGGGGCAAGGCACTGAAGCTTTCTTT

length: 14
size: NA
V: TRBV6-2/TRBV6-3
J: TRBJ1-1
D: NA
CDR3: CASSYIYGNTEAFF
DNA: TGTGCCAGCAGTTATATTTACGGGAACACTGAAGCTTTCTTT

length: 12
size: NA
V: TRBV5-1
J: TRBJ2-7
D: NA
CDR3: CASSSGLLEQYF
DNA: TGCGCCAGCAGCTCAGGACTCCTCGAGCAGTACTTC

length: 14
size: NA
V: TRBV27
J: TRBJ1-5
D: TRBD1
CDR3: CASKKEGARQPQHF
DNA: TGTGCCAGCAAAAAGGAGGGGGCGCGACAGCCCCAGCATTTT

length: 15
size: NA
V: TRBV6-5
J: TRBJ1-3
D: TRBD1
CDR3: CASRESQGAGNTIYF
DNA: TGTGCCAGCAGAGAGTCACAGGGGGCCGGAAACACCATATATTTT

length: 12
size: NA
V: TRBV19
J: TRBJ1-2
D: NA
CDR3: CASRAPLYGYTF
DNA: TGTGCCAGTAGGGCCCCCCTCTATGGCTACACCTTC

length: 17
size: few
V: TRBV24-1
J: TRBJ2-3
D: TRBD2
CDR3: CATSDLPSGGKTDTQYF
DNA: TGTGCCACCAGTGATTTGCCTAGCGGGGGCAAGACAGATACGCAGTATTTT

length: 14
size: once
V: TRBV6-5
J: TRBJ1-1
D: NA
CDR3: CASSYTAGNTEAFF
DNA: TGTGCCAGCAGTTACACTGCGGGGAACACTGAAGCTTTCTTT

length: 14
size: NA
V: TRBV7-9
J: TRBJ1-2
D: TRBD1
CDR3: CASSLAGTGYGYTF
DNA: TGTGCCAGCAGCTTAGCCGGGACAGGGTATGGCTACACCTTC

length: 12
size: many
V: TRBV5-5
J: TRBJ2-7
D: NA
CDR3: CASSPSSYEQYF
DNA: TGTGCCAGCAGCCCTTCTAGTTACGAGCAGTACTTC

length: 17
size: NA
V: TRBV9
J: TRBJ2-2
D: NA
CDR3: CASSVASGALNTGELFF
DNA: TGTGCCAGCAGCGTAGCGTCAGGGGCGCTGAACACCGGGGAGCTGTTTTTT

length: 11
size: NA
V: TRBV6-4
J: TRBJ1-2
D: NA
CDR3: CASSDQYGYTF
DNA: TGTGCCAGCAGTGACCAGTATGGCTACACCTTC

length: 14
size: NA
V: TRBV2
J: TRBJ2-3
D: NA
CDR3: CASKRPPSTDTQYF
DNA: TGTGCCAGCAAGAGGCCTCCTAGCACAGATACGCAGTATTTT

length: 15
size: once
V: TRBV5-6
J: TRBJ1-2
D: NA
CDR3: CASSLGAATTYGYTF
DNA: TGTGCCAGCAGCTTGGGGGCAGCGACTACTTATGGCTACACCTTC

length: 14
size: NA
V: TRBV24-1
J: TRBJ2-3
D: NA
CDR3: CATSDTGSTDTQYF
DNA: TGTGCCACCAGTGATACGGGAAGCACAGATACGCAGTATTTT

length: 15
size: NA
V: TRBV4-1
J: TRBJ1-3
D: NA
CDR3: CASSQQLENRNTIYF
DNA: TGCGCCAGCAGCCAACAATTAGAAAACCGAAACACCATATATTTT

length: 15
size: NA
V: TRBV5-1
J: TRBJ2-5
D: TRBD1
CDR3: CASSLGIGQGKTQYF
DNA: TGCGCCAGCAGCTTGGGGATAGGACAGGGAAAGACCCAGTACTTC

length: 14
size: NA
V: TRBV14
J: TRBJ1-6
D: TRBD1
CDR3: CASSQGQYNSPLHF
DNA: TGTGCCAGCAGCCAGGGACAGTATAATTCACCCCTCCACTTT

length: 13
size: NA
V: TRBV19
J: TRBJ1-1
D: NA
CDR3: CASSLAGDTEAFF
DNA: TGTGCCAGTAGCCTGGCAGGGGACACTGAAGCTTTCTTT

length: 14
size: few
V: TRBV11-2
J: TRBJ2-2
D: NA
CDR3: CASSLDWNTGELFF
DNA: TGTGCCAGCAGCTTGGACTGGAACACCGGGGAGCTGTTTTTT

length: 13
size: NA
V: TRBV12-5
J: TRBJ2-7
D: NA
CDR3: CASGLGGYYEQYF
DNA: TGTGCTAGTGGACTCGGCGGGTACTACGAGCAGTACTTC

length: 14
size: NA
V: TRBV5-5
J: TRBJ1-4
D: NA
CDR3: CASRTGGSNEKLFF
DNA: TGTGCCAGCAGGACCGGGGGATCTAATGAAAAACTGTTTTTT

length: 14
size: NA
V: TRBV27
J: TRBJ2-2
D: NA
CDR3: CASSRSEFSGELFF
DNA: TGTGCCAGCAGCCGCTCTGAGTTCTCCGGGGAGCTGTTTTTT

length: 15
size: NA
V: TRBV19
J: TRBJ1-4
D: NA
CDR3: CASSTLTGQNEKLFF
DNA: TGTGCCAGTAGTACCCTGACAGGTCAGAATGAAAAACTGTTTTTT

length: 15
size: NA
V: TRBV19
J: TRBJ2-7
D: TRBD1
CDR3: CASIGLGQGGYEQYF
DNA: TGTGCCAGTATTGGATTGGGACAGGGTGGATACGAGCAGTACTTC

length: 14
size: NA
V: TRBV5-8
J: TRBJ1-1
D: NA
CDR3: CASSYVPGGTEAFF
DNA: TGTGCCAGCAGCTACGTTCCGGGGGGCACTGAAGCTTTCTTT

length: 14
size: NA
V: TRBV6-5
J: TRBJ2-5
D: NA
CDR3: CASTRDAGGETQYF
DNA: TGTGCCAGCACCCGAGACGCAGGTGGCGAGACCCAGTACTTC

length: 18
size: NA
V: TRBV28
J: TRBJ1-6
D: NA
CDR3: CASSSMPSGGHRGSPLHF
DNA: TGTGCCAGCAGTTCCATGCCTTCGGGGGGACATAGGGGTTCACCCCTCCACTTT

length: 13
size: few
V: TRBV6-5
J: TRBJ1-1
D: NA
CDR3: CASRRYLNTEAFF
DNA: TGTGCCAGCAGGAGGTATTTGAACACTGAAGCTTTCTTT

length: 15
size: NA
V: TRBV24-1
J: TRBJ2-3
D: TRBD1
CDR3: CATGEGTGGRDTQYF
DNA: TGTGCCACCGGCGAAGGGACAGGGGGCCGGGATACGCAGTATTTT

length: 16
size: NA
V: TRBV5-6
J: TRBJ1-3
D: NA
CDR3: CASSTKKWSSGNTIYF
DNA: TGTGCCAGCAGCACCAAAAAATGGAGCTCTGGAAACACCATATATTTT

length: 19
size: once
V: TRBV5-6
J: TRBJ2-3
D: TRBD2
CDR3: CASSLAMGLAGGPEDTQYF
DNA: TGTGCCAGCAGCTTGGCCATGGGACTAGCGGGGGGGCCGGAGGATACGCAGTATTTT

length: 14
size: NA
V: TRBV5-1
J: TRBJ1-2
D: TRBD1
CDR3: CASKYSDRGDGYTF
DNA: TGCGCCAGCAAATATTCGGACAGGGGTGATGGCTACACCTTC

length: 16
size: few
V: TRBV18
J: TRBJ1-6
D: TRBD1
CDR3: CASSPGTGYDNSPLHF
DNA: TGTGCCAGCTCGCCCGGGACAGGGTACGATAATTCACCCCTCCACTTT

length: 15
size: NA
V: TRBV9
J: TRBJ2-2
D: TRBD2
CDR3: CASSAPSGVTGELFF
DNA: TGTGCCAGCAGCGCCCCCAGCGGGGTCACCGGGGAGCTGTTTTTT

length: 14
size: NA
V: TRBV11-2
J: TRBJ2-7
D: TRBD2
CDR3: CASSFGGAANEQYF
DNA: TGTGCCAGCAGCTTCGGGGGGGCCGCCAACGAGCAGTACTTC

length: 15
size: NA
V: TRBV28
J: TRBJ1-4
D: TRBD1
CDR3: CASSFPGQGTEKLFF
DNA: TGTGCCAGCAGCTTTCCGGGACAGGGTACTGAAAAACTGTTTTTT

length: 12
size: NA
V: TRBV2
J: TRBJ2-7
D: NA
CDR3: CADKGGDYEQYF
DNA: TGTGCTGACAAAGGGGGGGACTACGAGCAGTACTTC